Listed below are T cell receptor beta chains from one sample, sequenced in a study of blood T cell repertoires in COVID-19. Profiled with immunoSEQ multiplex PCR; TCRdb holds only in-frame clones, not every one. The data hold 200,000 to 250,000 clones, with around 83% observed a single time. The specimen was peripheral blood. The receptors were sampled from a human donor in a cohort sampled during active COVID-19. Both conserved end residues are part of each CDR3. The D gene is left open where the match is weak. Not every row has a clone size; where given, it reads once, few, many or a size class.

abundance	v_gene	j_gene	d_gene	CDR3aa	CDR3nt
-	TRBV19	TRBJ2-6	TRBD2	CASSIKLAGGPLGANVLTF	TGTGCCAGTAGTATCAAACTAGCGGGAGGGCCGTTGGGGGCCAACGTCCTGACTTTC
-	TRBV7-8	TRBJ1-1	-	CASSPHPPGSNTEAFF	TGTGCCAGCAGCCCCCATCCCCCGGGATCCAACACTGAAGCTTTCTTT
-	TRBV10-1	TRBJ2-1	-	CATQNEQFF	TGCGCCACCCAAAATGAGCAGTTCTTC
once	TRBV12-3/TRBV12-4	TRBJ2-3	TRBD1	CASRQGAPDTQYF	TGTGCCAGCCGACAGGGGGCCCCAGATACGCAGTATTTT
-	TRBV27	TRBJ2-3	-	CASSLSRSTDTQYF	TGTGCCAGCAGTTTAAGTCGGAGCACAGATACGCAGTATTTT
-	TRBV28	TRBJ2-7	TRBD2	CASYTSGNPYEQYF	TGTGCCAGCTATACTAGCGGTAATCCCTACGAGCAGTACTTC
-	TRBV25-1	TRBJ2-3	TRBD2	CASSGLAGLDTQYF	TGTGCCAGCAGTGGACTAGCGGGCCTAGATACGCAGTATTTT
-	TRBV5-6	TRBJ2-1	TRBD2	CASRYGLAGEGGEQFF	TGTGCCAGCAGGTACGGACTAGCGGGAGAGGGGGGTGAGCAGTTCTTC
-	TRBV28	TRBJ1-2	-	CASSLLSMGQEGYTF	TGTGCCAGCAGTTTACTTTCTATGGGGCAGGAGGGCTACACCTTC
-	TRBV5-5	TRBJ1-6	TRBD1	CASSGWDRDNSPLHF	TGTGCCAGCAGCGGCTGGGACAGGGATAATTCACCCCTCCACTTT
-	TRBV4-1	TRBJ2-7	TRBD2	CASSQGIWTSGRGVRNEQYF	TGCGCCAGCAGCCAGGGTATATGGACTAGCGGGAGAGGGGTTCGGAACGAGCAGTACTTC
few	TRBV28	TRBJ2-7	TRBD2	CATGTSGRVYEQYF	TGTGCCACCGGGACTAGCGGGAGGGTCTACGAGCAGTACTTC
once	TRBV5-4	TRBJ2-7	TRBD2	CASSFRTSGSYEQCF	TGTGCCAGCAGCTTTCGGACTAGCGGGAGCTACGAGCAGTGCTTC
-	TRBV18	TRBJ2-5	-	CASALGNGGETQYF	TGTGCCAGCGCCCTAGGGAACGGGGGAGAGACCCAGTACTTC
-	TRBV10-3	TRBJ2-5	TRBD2	CAISERTSGGPETQYF	TGTGCCATCAGTGAGCGGACTAGCGGGGGCCCGGAGACCCAGTACTTC
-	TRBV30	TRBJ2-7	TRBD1	CAWSSRKAGTGAYEQYF	TGTGCCTGGAGCTCACGGAAAGCCGGGACAGGGGCCTACGAGCAGTACTTC
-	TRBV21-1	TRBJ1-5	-	CASSKDTGVGGNQPQHF	TGTGCCAGCAGCAAAGACACAGGGGTTGGGGGGAATCAGCCCCAGCATTTT
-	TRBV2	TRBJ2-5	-	CASSEQGLMAETQYF	TGTGCCAGCAGTGAACAGGGATTGATGGCGGAGACCCAGTACTTC
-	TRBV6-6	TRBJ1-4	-	CASSRLVEGLEKLFF	TGTGCCAGCAGCCGACTCGTGGAGGGTCTGGAAAAACTGTTTTTT
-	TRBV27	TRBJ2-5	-	CASSPSLAIETQYF	TGTGCCAGCAGTCCCTCACTAGCTATTGAGACCCAGTACTTC
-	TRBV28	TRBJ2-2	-	CASSSSGAGTGELFF	TGTGCCAGCAGTTCCTCGGGAGCTGGTACCGGGGAGCTGTTTTTT
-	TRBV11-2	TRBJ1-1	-	CASSLSRGFTEAFF	TGTGCCAGCAGCCTCTCCAGGGGCTTCACAGAAGCTTTCTTT
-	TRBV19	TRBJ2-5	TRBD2	CASRRKGTSGNLETQYF	TGTGCCAGTAGGAGGAAAGGGACTAGCGGGAACTTAGAGACCCAGTACTTC
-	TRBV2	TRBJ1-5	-	CASAIQGLLDQPQHF	TGTGCCAGCGCCATACAGGGTCTGCTCGATCAGCCCCAGCATTTT
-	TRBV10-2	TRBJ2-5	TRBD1	CASSVGDREGETQYF	TGCGCCAGCAGCGTCGGGGACAGGGAAGGGGAGACCCAGTACTTC
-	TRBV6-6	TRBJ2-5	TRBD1	CASRTGTGTETQYF	TGTGCCAGCAGAACCGGGACAGGGACGGAGACCCAGTACTTC
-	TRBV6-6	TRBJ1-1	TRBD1	CASSYPTGQATEAFF	TGTGCCAGCAGTTATCCGACCGGACAGGCCACTGAAGCTTTCTTT
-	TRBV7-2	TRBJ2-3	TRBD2	CASSPPLAGGDTQYF	TGTGCCAGCAGCCCCCCACTAGCGGGAGGGGATACGCAGTATTTT
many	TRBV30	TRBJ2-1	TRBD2	CAWSALAGYNEQFF	TGTGCCTGGAGCGCGCTAGCGGGATACAATGAGCAGTTCTTC
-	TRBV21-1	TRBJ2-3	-	CAGRGLNPDTQYF	TGTGCCGGACGGGGACTAAACCCAGATACGCAGTATTTT
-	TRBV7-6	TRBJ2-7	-	CASSLTEREQYF	TGTGCCAGCAGCTTGACAGAGAGGGAGCAGTACTTC